What follows are 9 T cell receptor beta chains derived from one specimen sequenced in a study of blood T cell repertoires in COVID-19. Sequencing used immunoSEQ multiplex PCR; TCRdb keeps in-frame clones, though not all of them. Of 25,000 or so clones in the sample, roughly 89% were seen once. Sequences were obtained from peripheral blood. Receptors were obtained from a human donor in a cohort sampled during active COVID-19.

The chain uses TRBV7-6 and TRBJ2-7; 7 bases map to TRBD2. The CDR3 runs to 14 residues. Trimming cost V 6 bases and J 1 base; bases outside gene matches: 6. Per germline, CDR1 SGHVS and CDR2 FNYEAQ. CDR3 coding DNA: TGTGCCAGCAGGCCTCTAGCGGCTTCCTACGAGCAGTACTTC. It is translated as CASRPLAASYEQYF.

The chain has TRBV9 and TRBJ2-5, with 9 bases identical to TRBD2. V lost 2 bases, J lost 5 bases, and 10 bases stayed unmatched. CDR3 size: 16 residues. Germline V lookup: CDR1 SGDLS, CDR2 YYNGEE. CDR3 amino acids: CASSVGTGTSWETQYF. The CDR3 DNA reads as TGTGCCAGCAGCGTGGGGACCGGGACTAGCTGGGAGACCCAGTACTTC.

The CDR3 sequence: CASSQGRAYEQFF. In nucleotides, the CDR3 is TGCGCCAGCAGCCAGGGGAGGGCCTATGAGCAGTTCTTC. This chain uses TRBV23-1 with TRBJ2-1, with D possibly TRBD2 on 7 matching bases. TRBV23-1 is marked as an open reading frame, function uncertain. V shed 6 bases and J shed 8 bases, with 14 bases lying between them. CDR3 length: 13 residues.

V and J are TRBV19 and TRBJ2-3; maybe TRBD1 (6 bases). CDR1 and CDR2 (germline): LNHDA, SQIVND (reference sequence). V was trimmed by 5 bases and J by 2 bases, leaving 17 bases between them. The CDR3 spans 16 residues. CDR3 sequence (DNA): TGTGCCAGTAGTGATCTTGGGGACATCGACACAGATACGCAGTATTTT. Amino acid sequence: CASSDLGDIDTDTQYF. Full variable domain (missing parts from reference TRBV19 and TRBJ2-3): DGGITQSPKYLFRKEGQNVTLSCEQNLNHDAMYWYRQDPGQGLRLIYYSQIVNDFQKGDIAEGYSVSREKKESFPLTVTSAQKNPTAFYLCASSDLGDIDTDTQYFGPGTRLTVL.

The chain combines TRBV5-4 with TRBJ2-3, with TRBD2 as a possible D gene (5 bases). Between the trimmed V and J ends, which lost 0 bases and 5 bases, there was a span of 10 bases. Germline lookup yields CDR1 SGHNT and CDR2 YYREEE (reference sequence). The CDR3 totals 14 residues. CDR3 nucleotides: TGTGCCAGCAGCTTGGAACTAGGCGGAGATACGCAGTATTTT. This sequence encodes CASSLELGGDTQYF.

The rearrangement uses TRBV7-9 and TRBJ1-5; D not certain. V was cut by 6 bases and J by 2 bases, with 14 bases left in between. This CDR3 has 15 amino acids. Germline lookup yields CDR1 SEHNR and CDR2 FQNEAQ (reference sequence). The CDR3: CASRRPGSGNQPQHF. CDR3 in DNA: TGTGCCAGCAGACGCCCGGGGTCCGGCAATCAGCCCCAGCATTTT.

This clone was counted only a few times. The chain uses TRBV19 and TRBJ2-2; 9 bases are shared with TRBD2. The germline CDR1 and CDR2 sequences are LNHDA and SQIVND (reference sequence). The CDR3 contains 15 residues. V trimming: 5 bases; J trimming: 4 bases; junction bases outside the gene matches: 5. The CDR3 loop reads CASSSSGTVTGELFF. The CDR3 DNA reads TGTGCCAGTAGTTCTAGCGGGACTGTCACCGGGGAGCTGTTTTTT.

V is TRBV13 and J is TRBJ1-2; D is unresolved. V lost 4 bases to trimming and J lost 5 bases, with 11 bases between them. Germline V gene sequence: CDR1 PRHDT, CDR2 FYEKMQ (reference sequence). The CDR3 is 13 amino acids. CDR3 region: CASSSGLGYGYTF. The CDR3 DNA sequence: TGTGCCAGCAGCTCGGGGTTGGGGTATGGCTACACCTTC.

This chain links TRBV11-2 with TRBJ2-5; TRBD1 matches at 9 bases. The CDR3 loop spans 15 amino acids. Germline V CDR1 and CDR2: SGHAT, FQNNGV. J gave up 5 bases and V 5 bases, and 9 bases lay outside the gene matches. The CDR3, as DNA: TGTGCCAGCAGCCCCGGACAGGGGTTGGGGGAGACCCAGTACTTC. It translates to CASSPGQGLGETQYF.